These 23 T cell receptor beta chains were sequenced from one sample in a study of cytomegalovirus exposure and HLA in healthy donors. Using immunoSEQ multiplex PCR, the repertoire was profiled, and TCRdb retains in-frame clones only, with some absent. Among 150,000 to 200,000 clones, roughly 90% were seen once, and the ten largest hold about 2.2%. Specimen: PBMCs. Source of these receptors: a woman aged 18-30 years in good health and CMV-seronegative.

The chain employs TRBV29-1 and TRBJ2-1; D might be TRBD2 (6 bases). This CDR3 spans 15 amino acids. The V gene's germline CDR1 is SQVTM and CDR2 ANQGSEA. Trimming pared 0 bases from V and 9 bases from J, leaving 18 bases between. For the CDR3, the DNA is TGCAGCGTTGAAGATAGCGGACTCCTCCTAGGTGAGCAGTTCTTC. It specifies CSVEDSGLLLGEQFF.

The chain employs TRBV30 and TRBJ1-2, with D tentatively TRBD1 (5 bases). Trimming cost V 2 bases and J 8 bases, with 18 bases left between them. This CDR3 contains 14 residues. Germline loops: CDR1 GTSNPN, CDR2 SVGIG (reference sequence). CDR3 protein: CAWSRGPLDWGYTF. As DNA, the CDR3 is TGTGCCTGGAGTAGGGGCCCCTTAGATTGGGGCTACACCTTC.

J is TRBJ2-7 and V is TRBV7-8; 7 bases fit TRBD2. Unmatched junction bases numbered 12, after V lost 5 bases and J lost 2 bases. This CDR3 has 16 residues. The V gene's germline CDR1 is SGHVS and CDR2 FQNEAQ. The CDR3 bases are TGTGCCAGCAGCCTTCGCAGACTAGCCAGCACCTACGAGCAGTACTTC. This gives the protein CASSLRRLASTYEQYF.

The chain recombines TRBV7-9 with TRBJ1-1; possibly TRBD1 for D (5 bases). Germline CDR1 and CDR2: SEHNR and FQNEAQ (reference sequence). The CDR3 consists of 14 residues. The germline V and J ends were trimmed by 10 bases and 2 bases, with 17 bases remaining between them. CDR3 amino acids: CAIARQRLNTEAFF. CDR3 sequence (DNA): TGTGCCATTGCCCGACAGAGATTAAACACTGAAGCTTTCTTT.

The chain carries TRBV27 and TRBJ2-7; 7 positions match TRBD1. Germline V gene lookup returns CDR1 MNHEY and CDR2 SMNVEV (reference sequence). The CDR3 runs 14 residues. With 6 bases clipped from V and 4 bases from J, the junction kept 9 bases outside the gene matches. CDR3 residues: CASSPSGTEYEQYF. CDR3 coding DNA: TGTGCCAGCAGCCCTTCCGGGACAGAGTACGAGCAGTACTTC.

This clone appeared a single time. V gene TRBV4-1 combines with J gene TRBJ2-1, with 8 nucleotides matching TRBD2. After removal of 4 bases from V and 6 bases from J, the junction contained 8 bases not matched to a gene. Germline CDR1 MGHRA, CDR2 YSYEKL. The CDR3 spans 15 residues. CDR3 amino acids: CASSLIAGSFNEQFF. The CDR3, as DNA: TGCGCCAGCAGCCTTATAGCGGGATCGTTCAATGAGCAGTTCTTC.

V is TRBV5-6 and J is TRBJ1-2; possibly TRBD1 for D (5 bases). The V gene's germline CDR1 is SGHDT and CDR2 YYEEEE. The CDR3 consists of 15 residues. With 3 bases removed from V and 4 bases from J, the gap between germline ends came to 16 bases. The CDR3: CASSSRDSYSYGYTF. CDR3 in DNA: TGTGCCAGCAGCTCCCGGGACTCCTACTCCTATGGCTACACCTTC.

CDR3 in amino acids: CASSSGQGRVQETQYF. CDR3 coding DNA: TGTGCCAGCAGTTCAGGACAGGGAAGGGTGCAAGAGACCCAGTACTTC. This chain joins TRBV5-4 and TRBJ2-5, with TRBD1 identical over 8 bases. CDR1 is SGHNT and CDR2 is YYREEE in the germline V gene (reference sequence). The CDR3 is 16 amino acids. J lost 2 bases, V lost 5 bases, and 11 bases had no gene match.

The rearrangement uses TRBV2 and TRBJ2-7; D is unclear. The V gene lost 6 bases and the J gene lost 2 bases, with 5 bases spanning the gap. The CDR3 sequence is 11 residues long. Per germline, CDR1 SNHLY and CDR2 FYNNEI. In DNA form, the CDR3 reads TGTGCCAGCAGGCGCGCCTACGAGCAGTACTTC. As protein: CASRRAYEQYF.

The chain joins TRBV13 to TRBJ2-5; a possible D gene is TRBD1 (6 bases). The ends were cut back, 5 bases at V and 0 bases at J, with 16 bases in the middle. The CDR3 length is 16 residues. Germline loops: CDR1 PRHDT, CDR2 FYEKMQ (reference sequence). In DNA form, the CDR3 reads TGTGCCAGCAGCCGGTGGGACAATTCGTACCAAGAGACCCAGTACTTC. It yields the protein CASSRWDNSYQETQYF.

The genes are TRBV4-1 and TRBJ1-5; D is possibly TRBD1 (6 bases). V was cut by 4 bases and J by 6 bases, with 16 bases left in between. Germline lookup yields CDR1 MGHRA and CDR2 YSYEKL. This CDR3 has 15 amino acids. This chain's CDR3 is CASSRITGMGQPQHF. CDR3 nucleotide sequence: TGCGCCAGCAGCCGAATCACAGGGATGGGTCAGCCCCAGCATTTT.

The chain joins TRBV11-2 to TRBJ2-4; D is unclear. This CDR3 region has 14 residues. V was trimmed by 7 bases and J by 8 bases, leaving 18 bases between them. Germline V gene lookup returns CDR1 SGHAT and CDR2 FQNNGV. In nucleotides, the CDR3 is TGTGCCAGCACCCACGACCCGACAACGCACATTCAGTACTTC. Residues: CASTHDPTTHIQYF.

Only a few counts were recorded for this clone. This chain joins TRBV6-1 and TRBJ1-5; no definite D call. From germline, CDR1 is MNHNS and CDR2 SASEGT. Trimming took off 5 bases at V and 5 bases at J, with 13 bases between the two ends. This CDR3 comprises 14 residues. The CDR3 region is CASSPRERDQPQHF. The CDR3 DNA sequence: TGTGCCAGCAGTCCCCGGGAGCGGGATCAGCCCCAGCATTTT.

The gene calls are TRBV5-6 and TRBJ2-1; 7 nucleotides match TRBD1. This CDR3 spans 15 amino acids. Trimming removed 1 base from V and 9 bases from J; junction bases left unmatched: 10. Germline CDR1 reads SGHDT; CDR2 reads YYEEEE. The CDR3 loop reads CASSLMQTGKGEQFF. The CDR3 DNA follows: TGTGCCAGCAGCTTGATGCAGACAGGGAAGGGTGAGCAGTTCTTC.

This chain connects TRBV6-5 to TRBJ1-3; perhaps TRBD1 as D (6 bases). V lost 2 bases and J 4 bases, leaving 9 bases between the germline ends. From germline, CDR1 is MNHEY and CDR2 SVGAGI. The CDR3 has 14 amino acids. The CDR3 sequence is CASSYRDTGNTIYF. CDR3 coding DNA: TGTGCCAGCAGTTACCGGGACACCGGAAACACCATATATTTT.

The V and J genes are TRBV27 and TRBJ1-2; weak D call: TRBD1 (5 bases). This CDR3 spans 15 amino acids. In germline, CDR1 is MNHEY, CDR2 SMNVEV (reference sequence). The V end lost 8 bases, the J end lost 2 bases, and 18 bases lay between the germline ends. In nucleotides, the CDR3 is TGTGCCAGCGGTACCAATGGGGCGGAGAACTATGGCTACACCTTC. Protein sequence: CASGTNGAENYGYTF.

This sequence joins TRBV18 and TRBJ1-1; D is possibly TRBD1 (5 bases). CDR3 length: 16 residues. Trimming cost V 3 bases and J 0 bases, with 14 bases left between them. The germline gives CDR1 KGHSH, CDR2 LQKENI. The CDR3 reads CASSPLSGEMNTEAFF. DNA of the CDR3: TGTGCCAGCTCACCCCTTTCGGGGGAGATGAACACTGAAGCTTTCTTT.

The rearrangement joins TRBV27 to TRBJ2-2, with a tentative D call TRBD2 (6 bases). The V end was cut by 3 bases, the J end by 3 bases, with 14 bases between. There are 16 residues in the CDR3. Germline CDR1 MNHEY, CDR2 SMNVEV (reference sequence). CDR3 DNA sequence: TGTGCCAGCAGTTTCGGGACTCCCGGATACACCGGGGAGCTGTTTTTT. Its translation: CASSFGTPGYTGELFF.

The chain links TRBV10-3 to TRBJ1-4, with a tentative D call TRBD1 (6 bases). V lost 11 bases to trimming and J lost 1 base, with 14 bases between them. Germline CDR1 reads ENHRY; CDR2 reads SYGVKD. The CDR3 loop spans 14 amino acids. CDR3 bases: TGTGCCTCATCGGACAGTCGAACTAATGAAAAACTGTTTTTT. Its translation: CASSDSRTNEKLFF.

The chain's CDR3 is CASTFTPGSQLTNYGYTF. In DNA, the CDR3 is TGTGCCAGCACTTTCACCCCGGGATCCCAGCTGACTAACTATGGCTACACCTTC. This sequence joins TRBV5-6 and TRBJ1-2; D is undetermined. V lost 6 bases to trimming and J lost 0 bases, with 24 bases between them. The CDR3 contains 18 residues. The germline CDR1 and CDR2 sequences are SGHDT and YYEEEE.

In this sample, this clone turned up a few times. The chain has TRBV6-1 and TRBJ2-1; TRBD2 aligns across 10 bases. The V gene's germline CDR1 is MNHNS and CDR2 SASEGT. This CDR3 has 15 residues. V was clipped by 7 bases and J by 6 bases; unmatched bases: 9. CDR3: CASNRAGGGINEQFF. The CDR3 nucleotides are TGTGCCAGCAACAGAGCGGGAGGGGGTATCAATGAGCAGTTCTTC.

The V gene is TRBV5-6, the J gene TRBJ2-3; a weak D match, TRBD2 (6 bases). The CDR3 has 15 residues. V gave up 1 base and J gave up 4 bases, with 13 bases separating them. The V gene's germline CDR1 is SGHDT and CDR2 YYEEEE. CDR3 sequence (DNA): TGTGCCAGCAGCTTGTTCGGGGCTAGCGCAGATACGCAGTATTTT. Translated: CASSLFGASADTQYF.

V is TRBV6-1 and J is TRBJ1-3, with 11 bases matching TRBD1. CDR1 and CDR2 (germline): MNHNS, SASEGT. The ends lost 4 bases at V and 0 bases at J; junction bases unmatched: 8. The CDR3 is 18 residues long. CDR3 in DNA: TGTGCCAGCAGTGCCGGGACAGGGGGATATTACTCTGGAAACACCATATATTTT. Translation gives CASSAGTGGYYSGNTIYF.